The 18 T cell receptor beta chains in this list originate from one sample, sequenced in a study of vaccination effects on CD4 cells after COVID-19. Antigen-specific CD4+ T cell clonotypes were called by their expansion after viral peptide-pool culture in ViraFEST. When around ten days of culture had elapsed, CD4+ T cells were isolated. Two-dose vaccination with either BNT162b2 or mRNA-1273 was given to the participants. No cognate antigen is known for these TCRs. Sequencing was performed with immunoSEQ multiplex PCR; in TCRdb, only in-frame clones are kept and a portion is missing. The repertoire has approximately 25,000 clones, around 82% of them found once; the top ten carry approximately 1.5%. Sample: CD4+ T cells from PBMCs cultured with HCoV-NL63 spike peptides, taken after COVID-19 vaccination. These receptors were collected from a human donor who received a COVID-19 vaccine. Some clones in this sample may be carry-over from other donors' samples.

V is TRBV3-1 (or the pseudogene TRBV3-2) and J is TRBJ2-5; 9 positions match TRBD2. This CDR3 region has 16 residues. Per germline, CDR1 LGHDT and CDR2 YNNKEL (reference sequence). J was trimmed by 2 bases and V by 4 bases; bases with no gene match: 8. The CDR3 is CASSLSASGNQETQYF. In DNA form, the CDR3 reads TGTGCCAGCAGCCTATCTGCTAGCGGGAATCAAGAGACCCAGTACTTC.

This chain links TRBV5-6 with TRBJ1-1; D gene ambiguous. The CDR3 length is 12 residues. Germline values: CDR1 SGHDT, CDR2 YYEEEE. V lost 4 bases to trimming and J lost 5 bases, with 9 bases between them. The CDR3 bases are TGTGCCAGCAGCCTGGAGACGACTGAAGCTTTCTTT. Protein: CASSLETTEAFF.

V is TRBV9 and J is TRBJ1-6; TRBD1 agrees at 7 bases. The V gene end was trimmed by 4 bases and the J gene end by 5 bases; junction bases not matched to a gene: 12. The CDR3 loop spans 17 amino acids. In germline, CDR1 is SGDLS, CDR2 YYNGEE. The CDR3 loop reads CASSKTGPGGDNSPLHF. CDR3 bases: TGTGCCAGCAGCAAGACAGGGCCCGGGGGAGATAATTCACCCCTCCACTTT.

This sequence joins TRBV7-9 and TRBJ2-7; 9 nucleotides agree with TRBD1. Germline assignment: CDR1 SEHNR and CDR2 FQNEAQ (reference sequence). The CDR3 length is 15 residues. The V segment lost 1 base and the J segment 4 bases; nucleotides outside the gene matches: 5. DNA for the CDR3: TGTGCCAGCAGCTTAGTGCCCGGGACAGGGTACGAGCAGTACGTC. As protein: CASSLVPGTGYEQYV.

This clone has only one observation. The chain couples TRBV9 to TRBJ2-1; D is possibly TRBD2 (5 bases). With 6 bases removed from V and 5 bases from J, the gap between germline ends came to 21 bases. The CDR3 contains 16 residues. The germline CDR1 and CDR2 sequences are SGDLS and YYNGEE. CDR3 coding DNA: TGTGCCAGCACCCCTTTATCGGGGTCGGCGCACAATGAGCAGTTCTTC. This encodes CASTPLSGSAHNEQFF.

The chain links TRBV5-1 to TRBJ2-3; unclear D gene. The CDR3 loop spans 12 amino acids. Per the germline V gene, CDR1 is SGHRS and CDR2 is YFSETQ. V lost 4 bases, J lost 0 bases, and 3 bases lay in between. The CDR3: CASSQSTDTQYF. CDR3 in DNA: TGCGCCAGCAGCCAAAGCACAGATACGCAGTATTTT.

The J gene is TRBJ2-7, the V gene TRBV6-5; D gene uncertain. The CDR3 has 14 residues. V gave up 0 bases and J gave up 6 bases, with 12 bases separating them. Germline assignment: CDR1 MNHEY and CDR2 SVGAGI. Here the CDR3 DNA reads TGTGCCAGCAGTTACTCGAGGAGTAGTAGCGAGCAGTACGTC. It is translated as CASSYSRSSSEQYV.

The chain has TRBV25-1 and TRBJ1-1, with no clear D. This CDR3 spans 15 amino acids. The V end was cut by 2 bases, the J end by 1 base, with 11 bases between. Per the germline V gene, CDR1 is MGHDK and CDR2 is SYGVNS. CDR3 DNA: TGTGCCAGCAGTGAACTCGGGAATTCGAACACTGAAGCTTTCTTT. It encodes CASSELGNSNTEAFF.

The V call is TRBV3-1 (or the pseudogene TRBV3-2), the J call TRBJ1-2; tentative D call: TRBD1 (5 bases). V lost 8 bases and J lost 5, with 12 bases in between. Germline V gene sequence: CDR1 LGHDT, CDR2 YNNKEL (reference sequence). The CDR3 is 12 amino acids. For the CDR3, the DNA is TGTGCCAGCGCACTTGGGGGATATGGCTACACCTTC. Its translation: CASALGGYGYTF.

V is TRBV28 and J is TRBJ1-3, with TRBD1 as a possible D gene (5 bases). Deletions cut 7 bases from V and 4 bases from J, with 17 bases between. Germline CDR1 reads MDHEN; CDR2 reads SYDVKM. The CDR3 consists of 15 residues. In DNA, the CDR3 is TGTGCCAGCAAACCCGGGGGGGACGGAGGAAACACCATATATTTT. Translated, it gives CASKPGGDGGNTIYF. The full variable domain, with the rest looked up from reference TRBV28 and TRBJ1-3, is DVKVTQSSRYLVKRTGEKVFLECVQDMDHENMFWYRQDPGLGLRLIYFSYDVKMKEKGDIPEGYSVSREKKERFSLILESASTNQTSMYLCASKPGGDGGNTIYFGEGSWLTVV.

The chain employs TRBV24-1 and TRBJ2-5; D is possibly TRBD1 (6 bases). The CDR3 runs 15 residues. CDR1 is KGHDR and CDR2 is SFDVKD in the germline V gene. V gave up 0 bases and J gave up 3 bases, with 10 bases separating them. The chain's CDR3 is CATSDLPGAKETQYF. The DNA of the CDR3 is TGTGCCACCAGTGATTTGCCAGGGGCAAAAGAGACCCAGTACTTC.

The V and J genes are TRBV5-4 and TRBJ1-2; TRBD1 matches 10 bases. With 4 bases clipped from V and 5 bases from J, the junction kept 5 bases outside the gene matches. Germline V CDR1 and CDR2: SGHNT, YYREEE (reference sequence). The CDR3 loop spans 14 amino acids. Here the CDR3 DNA reads TGTGCCAGCAGCCCCGGACAGGGGGAATATGGCTACACCTTC. Translated, it gives CASSPGQGEYGYTF.

The CDR3 DNA reads as TGTGCCAGCAGCCCCAGCGGTTCTGGAAACACCATATATTTT. Protein sequence: CASSPSGSGNTIYF. The V call is TRBV28, the J call TRBJ1-3; D is uncertain. The CDR3 covers 14 residues. Germline-derived CDR1 and CDR2 are MDHEN and SYDVKM. The ends were cut back, 6 bases at V and 1 base at J, with 10 bases in the middle.

V is TRBV5-6 and J is TRBJ1-2, with D possibly matching TRBD1 (6 bases). Germline values: CDR1 SGHDT, CDR2 YYEEEE. The CDR3 has 14 amino acids. V lost 4 bases and J lost 4, with 14 bases in between. The CDR3 nucleotides are TGTGCCAGCAGCCAAGGGGGGCACGTCTATGGCTACACCTTC. It codes for CASSQGGHVYGYTF.

The chain has TRBV7-8 and TRBJ1-5; D remains unclear. Trimming pared 4 bases from V and 0 bases from J, leaving 13 bases between. The CDR3 totals 16 residues. From germline, CDR1 is SGHVS and CDR2 FQNEAQ. CDR3 in amino acids: CASSSRGWVSNQPQHF. CDR3 DNA sequence: TGTGCCAGCAGCTCGCGGGGATGGGTTAGCAATCAGCCCCAGCATTTT.

The chain is built from TRBV5-1 and TRBJ1-5; tentatively, D is TRBD1 (5 bases). The CDR3 contains 14 residues. Germline V gene data show CDR1 as SGHRS and CDR2 as YFSETQ. V lost 0 bases and J lost 9, with 13 bases in between. CDR3 coding DNA: TGCGCCAGCAGCTTGGACCAGGGAGTTGCGCCCCAGCATTTT. It is translated as CASSLDQGVAPQHF.

The rearrangement joins TRBV19 to TRBJ1-5; 7 bases fit TRBD1. This CDR3 spans 16 amino acids. The germline V gene encodes CDR1 LNHDA and CDR2 SQIVND (reference sequence). J lost 9 bases, V lost 1 base, and 12 bases had no gene match. The CDR3 is CASSIANRGRQGPQHF. In nucleotides, the CDR3 is TGTGCCAGTAGTATAGCCAACAGGGGTCGTCAGGGGCCCCAGCATTTT.

The V and J genes are TRBV7-2 and TRBJ2-7; TRBD1 aligns across 10 bases. V lost 1 base and J lost 2; bases outside the gene matches: 11. Germline V gives CDR1 SGHTA, CDR2 FQGNSA. The CDR3 loop spans 18 amino acids. The CDR3 reads CASSLGPGTGARAYEQYV. DNA for the CDR3: TGTGCCAGCAGCTTAGGGCCCGGGACAGGGGCGAGGGCCTACGAGCAGTACGTC.